The 28 T cell receptor beta chains reported below all come from one sample, sequenced in a study of pediatric ulcerative colitis. Rectal tissue came from one to two pinch biopsies taken at colonoscopy. This table comes from immunoSEQ multiplex PCR, and its TCRdb copy is limited to in-frame clones, with some not included. In the table there are tens of thousands of clones, about four fifths of which are singletons. Input material: gut tissue. Receptors were obtained from a girl between 5 and 17 years old with moderate ulcerative colitis.

The V and J genes are TRBV5-1 and TRBJ2-7; 10 bases align to TRBD1. The CDR3 is 17 residues long. V gave up 4 bases and J gave up 3 bases; unmatched junction bases: 13. Germline-derived CDR1 and CDR2 are SGHRS and YFSETQ. CDR3 coding DNA: TGCGCCAGCAGCCCTAGATTCCGGGACAGGGGTCTCTACGAGCAGTACTTC. This gives the protein CASSPRFRDRGLYEQYF.

This chain joins TRBV5-1 and TRBJ2-1; D gene ambiguous. The length of the CDR3 is 16 residues. The V and J ends lost 4 bases and 3 bases respectively, with 17 bases between them. Looked up from germline, CDR1 is SGHRS and CDR2 is YFSETQ. CDR3 protein: CASSRSIRGSYNEQFF. The CDR3 DNA is TGCGCCAGCAGCCGATCTATACGTGGCAGCTACAATGAGCAGTTCTTC.

This chain links TRBV6-1 with TRBJ1-5; D is possibly TRBD1 (6 bases). This CDR3 has 15 residues. Germline assignment: CDR1 MNHNS and CDR2 SASEGT. With 3 bases removed from V and 5 bases from J, the gap between germline ends came to 14 bases. This chain's CDR3 is CASSDRGGWDQPQHF. CDR3 nucleotide sequence: TGTGCCAGCAGTGACAGAGGGGGATGGGATCAGCCCCAGCATTTT.

The chain is built from TRBV18 and TRBJ2-5; D is undetermined. CDR1 is KGHSH and CDR2 is LQKENI in the germline V gene. The CDR3 covers 14 residues. V lost 0 bases to trimming and J lost 4 bases, with 9 bases between them. The CDR3 DNA follows: TGTGCCAGCTCACCACCGGGATCTGGAGAGACCCAGTACTTC. This codes for CASSPPGSGETQYF.

This chain connects TRBV5-4 to TRBJ2-3; a weak D match, TRBD2 (5 bases). The CDR3 runs to 15 residues. Germline V lookup: CDR1 SGHNT, CDR2 YYREEE (reference sequence). V was trimmed by 2 bases and J by 5 bases, leaving 15 bases between them. The CDR3 nucleotides read TGTGCCAGCAGCTTAATAGGGAGTCCAGGAGATACGCAGTATTTT. Residues: CASSLIGSPGDTQYF.

The CDR3 spells CASSGARVGGNTEAFF. The CDR3 DNA reads TGCGCCAGCAGCGGAGCGAGGGTAGGGGGGAACACTGAAGCTTTCTTT. The rearrangement uses TRBV4-1 and TRBJ1-1, with D perhaps TRBD1 (6 bases). Germline V CDR1 and CDR2: MGHRA, YSYEKL. CDR3 size: 16 residues. V dropped 5 bases and J dropped 1 base, with 17 bases sitting between them.

The V call is TRBV27, the J call TRBJ1-6; no definite D call. Trimming pared 5 bases from V and 4 bases from J, leaving 6 bases between. CDR3 size: 13 residues. Looked up from germline, CDR1 is MNHEY and CDR2 is SMNVEV (reference sequence). The CDR3 loop reads CASSPRYNSPLHF. The CDR3 nucleotides read TGTGCCAGCAGTCCGAGGTATAATTCACCCCTCCACTTT.

The chain joins TRBV14 to TRBJ1-1, with no clear D. The CDR3 has 14 residues. The V gene's germline CDR1 is SGHDN and CDR2 FVKESK. The germline V and J ends were trimmed by 1 base and 1 base, with 7 bases remaining between them. The DNA of the CDR3 is TGTGCCAGCAGCCAAGGCACTGAGAACACTGAAGCTTTCTTT. Its translation is CASSQGTENTEAFF.

CDR3 loop: CASSHPGHGYTF. CDR3 DNA: TGTGCCAGCAGCCACCCAGGGCATGGCTACACCTTC. The chain links TRBV14 to TRBJ1-2; possibly TRBD1 for D (5 bases). Germline V gives CDR1 SGHDN, CDR2 FVKESK. This CDR3 is built from 12 residues. V dropped 3 bases and J dropped 6 bases, with 8 bases sitting between them.

The rearrangement joins TRBV18 to TRBJ1-5, with no clear D. Trimming shortened V by 6 bases and J by 3 bases, and 9 bases separated the two germline ends. The germline gives CDR1 KGHSH, CDR2 LQKENI. The CDR3 spans 13 residues. The CDR3 nucleotides read TGTGCCAGCTCCCCCGGCTACAATCAGCCCCAGCATTTT. This translates into CASSPGYNQPQHF.

The chain uses TRBV7-8 and TRBJ2-7; tentative D call: TRBD2 (6 bases). Germline V gene data show CDR1 as SGHVS and CDR2 as FQNEAQ. The CDR3 spans 17 residues. Trimming cost V 1 base and J 3 bases, with 19 bases left between them. CDR3 bases: TGTGCCAGCAGCTTAGTGTTGTTAGGGACTGGACACTACGAGCAGTACTTC. Amino acid sequence: CASSLVLLGTGHYEQYF.

The chain links TRBV7-9 to TRBJ1-1; D remains unclear. Trimming took off 2 bases at V and 5 bases at J, with 3 bases between the two ends. This CDR3 is 11 amino acids long. Germline values: CDR1 SEHNR, CDR2 FQNEAQ (reference sequence). The CDR3 loop reads CASSLQTEAFF. The CDR3 nucleotides read TGTGCCAGCAGCTTACAGACTGAAGCTTTCTTT. Together with reference TRBV7-9 and TRBJ1-1, the CDR3 gives the full variable domain: DTGVSQNPRHKITKRGQNVTFRCDPISEHNRLYWYRQTLGQGPEFLTYFQNEAQLEKSRLLSDRFSAERPKGSFSTLEIQRTEQGDSAMYLCASSLQTEAFFGQGTRLTVV.

The rearrangement uses TRBV6-1 and TRBJ2-3; TRBD2 might be the D (5 bases). CDR3 length equals 16 residues. V was shortened by 4 bases and J by 0 bases, with 14 bases between the two germline ends. Per germline, CDR1 MNHNS and CDR2 SASEGT. The CDR3 DNA is TGTGCCAGCAGTGCTCCCGCGGGCTCGAGCACAGATACGCAGTATTTT. This encodes CASSAPAGSSTDTQYF.

Notes on this clone: Other DNA sequences in the same sample also yield this CDR3. This rearrangement joins TRBV7-2 to TRBJ2-1; D remains unclear. Germline loops: CDR1 SGHTA, CDR2 FQGNSA. V was trimmed by 1 base and J by 0 bases, leaving 7 bases between them. The CDR3 runs to 15 residues. In nucleotides, the CDR3 is TGTGCCAGCAGCTTAGGCCCGAGCTCCTACAATGAGCAGTTCTTC. It encodes CASSLGPSSYNEQFF.

The gene calls are TRBV20-1 and TRBJ1-2, with D uncertain. The CDR3 has 11 residues. Germline CDR1 is DFQATT and CDR2 is SNEGSKA (reference sequence). Between the trimmed V and J ends, which lost 6 bases and 4 bases, there was a span of 9 bases. CDR3 DNA: TGCAGTGCGTTGGGCAGCTATGGCTACACCTTC. Its protein is CSALGSYGYTF.

The CDR3 sequence is CASTQGRIEKLFF. CDR3 nucleotides: TGTGCCAGTACCCAAGGACGGATTGAAAAACTGTTTTTT. The rearrangement joins TRBV19 to TRBJ1-4; D ambiguous. Per germline, CDR1 LNHDA and CDR2 SQIVND (reference sequence). The CDR3 is made up of 13 amino acids. Trimming shortened V by 7 bases and J by 7 bases, and 13 bases separated the two germline ends.

V gene TRBV5-1 combines with J gene TRBJ2-7; 8 nucleotides align to TRBD1. In germline, CDR1 is SGHRS, CDR2 YFSETQ. The CDR3 loop spans 15 amino acids. The J segment lost 4 bases and the V segment lost 4 bases, leaving 10 bases of the junction unmatched. The CDR3, as DNA: TGCGCCAGCAGCGCTTATCCGGGACAGGAGTACGAGCAGTACTTC. Translated: CASSAYPGQEYEQYF. Full variable domain (rest looked up from reference TRBV5-1 and TRBJ2-7): KAGVTQTPRYLIKTRGQQVTLSCSPISGHRSVSWYQQTPGQGLQFLFEYFSETQRNKGNFPGRFSGRQFSNSRSEMNVSTLELGDSALYLCASSAYPGQEYEQYFGPGTRLTVT.

This clone was recorded once. The rearrangement uses TRBV30 and TRBJ1-2; TRBD1 is a possible D gene (5 bases). The CDR3 contains 14 residues. Germline V gives CDR1 GTSNPN, CDR2 SVGIG (reference sequence). Trimming removed 0 bases from V and 8 bases from J, with 16 bases in between. The CDR3 DNA follows: TGTGCCTGGAGTGTTAGGATGGAGGGGACGGGCTACACCTTC. It encodes CAWSVRMEGTGYTF. The entire variable domain, with the rest obtained from reference TRBV30 and TRBJ1-2, is as follows: SQTIHQWPATLVQPVGSPLSLECTVEGTSNPNLYWYRQAAGRGLQLLFYSVGIGQISSEVPQNLSASRPQDRQFILSSKKLLLSDSGFYLCAWSVRMEGTGYTFGSGTRLTVV.

This clone was seen just once. This chain connects TRBV6-6 to TRBJ1-2; TRBD1 agrees at 7 bases. Germline CDR1 and CDR2: MNHNY and SVGAGI (reference sequence). The J segment lost 4 bases and the V segment lost 10 bases, leaving 9 bases of the junction unmatched. The CDR3 runs 13 residues. As DNA, the CDR3 is TGTGCCAACAGCCCCGGGACAGTCTATGGCTACACCTTC. Protein product: CANSPGTVYGYTF.

This chain links TRBV7-8 with TRBJ1-3, with TRBD1 matching over 11 bases. CDR1 SGHVS and CDR2 FQNEAQ come from the germline V gene. With V trimmed by 3 bases and J by 3 bases, 4 bases remained unmatched. This CDR3 has 16 residues. The CDR3 DNA sequence: TGTGCCAGCAGCTTTAGGACAGGGGGCGGTGGAAACACCATATATTTT. Translating it yields CASSFRTGGGGNTIYF.

The CDR3 DNA reads as TGTGCCAGCCTACGGGGTAACCCCGGGGAGCTGTTTTTT. It codes for CASLRGNPGELFF. The chain carries TRBV2 and TRBJ2-2; a possible D gene is TRBD2 (5 bases). There are 13 residues in the CDR3. Germline V gives CDR1 SNHLY, CDR2 FYNNEI. Deletions cut 8 bases from V and 6 bases from J, with 13 bases between.

This clone occurred a few times. The V and J genes are TRBV7-6 and TRBJ1-6, with no clear D. The CDR3 length is 12 residues. Germline loops: CDR1 SGHVS, CDR2 FNYEAQ. Deletions cut 5 bases from V and 9 bases from J, with 8 bases between. CDR3: CASSPSGSPLHF. CDR3 nucleotides: TGTGCCAGCAGCCCGTCTGGTTCACCCCTCCACTTT.

The genes are TRBV27 and TRBJ1-1; weak D call: TRBD1 (6 bases). The V end was cut by 2 bases, the J end by 10 bases, with 14 bases between. This CDR3 is built from 13 residues. Germline CDR1 and CDR2: MNHEY and SMNVEV (reference sequence). The CDR3 coding sequence is TGTGCCAGCAGTTTAAGGGGGGACCCGGTAGCTTTCTTT. This codes for CASSLRGDPVAFF.

The gene calls are TRBV27 and TRBJ1-4; weak D call: TRBD1 (5 bases). Trimming stripped 2 bases from V and 5 bases from J, with 12 bases between. Germline V gene lookup returns CDR1 MNHEY and CDR2 SMNVEV (reference sequence). This CDR3 has 15 residues. In DNA, the CDR3 is TGTGCCAGCAGTTTAGCCCGGGGCGAGAATGAAAAACTGTTTTTT. It codes for CASSLARGENEKLFF.

J is TRBJ2-1 and V is TRBV5-1; D might be TRBD1 or TRBD2, each matching 6 bases. V lost 6 bases to trimming and J lost 7 bases, with 20 bases between them. From germline, CDR1 is SGHRS and CDR2 YFSETQ. The CDR3 covers 15 residues. This chain's CDR3 is CASTLSGGPMNEQFF. The DNA for the CDR3 is TGCGCCAGCACCCTATCCGGGGGCCCTATGAATGAGCAGTTCTTC.

This sequence joins TRBV6-5 and TRBJ1-2; D is uncertain. The CDR3 has 16 amino acids. CDR1 is MNHEY and CDR2 is SVGAGI in the germline V gene. Trimming took 2 bases from V and 2 from J, leaving 15 bases between them. The CDR3: CASSYKYRLGNYGYTF. In nucleotides, the CDR3 is TGTGCCAGCAGTTACAAATATCGCCTCGGAAACTATGGCTACACCTTC.

The chain has TRBV18 and TRBJ2-7, with TRBD2 matching over 7 bases. Looked up from germline, CDR1 is KGHSH and CDR2 is LQKENI. The CDR3 extends over 15 amino acids. J lost 5 bases, V lost 4 bases, and 11 bases had no gene match. CDR3 in amino acids: CASSRGRAGVNEQYF. The DNA for the CDR3 is TGTGCCAGCTCACGTGGGAGGGCCGGGGTGAACGAGCAGTACTTC.

The J gene is TRBJ2-1, the V gene TRBV7-2, with 14 bases identical to TRBD2. Germline values: CDR1 SGHTA, CDR2 FQGNSA. The trim removed 5 bases at V and 6 bases at J, leaving 6 bases unmatched. This CDR3 comprises 16 residues. The CDR3 nucleotides read TGTGCCAGCAGCCTGTCGGGACTAGCGGGAGTCAATGAGCAGTTCTTC. It translates to CASSLSGLAGVNEQFF.